The 18 T cell receptor beta chains below were found in one sample sequenced in a study of tumor-infiltrating lymphocytes in oesophageal squamous cell carcinoma. MiXCR, applied by TCRdb to the PCR reads, yields one record per CDR3 protein. The sample has more than 3,000 distinct CDR3 sequences, roughly 21% seen once; the top ten hold roughly 50%. The material sequenced was normal esophageal tissue next to the tumor. These receptors all come from a male donor with esophageal squamous cell carcinoma.

In its sample, this clonotype is large. The junction differs from germline at one of its ends, possibly a read error. The chain is built from TRBV7-7 and TRBJ2-5; 8 nucleotides line up with TRBD1. CDR1 and CDR2 from the germline V gene are SSHAT and FNYEAQ (reference sequence). The CDR3 covers 14 residues. The CDR3 nucleotides read TGTGCTAGCAGCTTAGGGACAGGACAAGAGACCCAGTACTTC. Residues: CASSLGTGQETQYF. Full variable domain (remainder filled in from reference TRBV7-7 and TRBJ2-5): GAGVSQSPRYKVTKRGQDVTLRCDPISSHATLYWYQQALGQGPEFLTYFNYEAQPDKSGLPSDRFSAERPEGSISTLTIQRTEQRDSAMYRCASSLGTGQETQYFGPGTRLLVL.

This clonotype was counted ten times or more. DNA of the CDR3: TGTGCCACCAGTGATTTTAGGGGGGGCGAGGATACGCAGTATTTT. This sequence encodes CATSDFRGGEDTQYF. The V gene is TRBV24-1, the J gene TRBJ2-3, with D maybe TRBD2 (7 bases). CDR1 and CDR2 from the germline V gene are KGHDR and SFDVKD. Trimming removed 1 base at V and 6 bases at J, with 13 bases between. The CDR3 is made up of 15 amino acids.

This clonotype was seen only a few times. The chain joins TRBV20-1 to TRBJ2-1, with TRBD2 matching over 9 bases. Trimming took 0 bases from V and 5 from J; bases not matched to a gene: 5. From germline, CDR1 is DFQATT and CDR2 SNEGSKA (reference sequence). The CDR3 covers 15 residues. Here the CDR3 DNA reads TGCAGTGCTAGAGATCTAGCGGGGTATAACAATGAGCAGTTCTTC. Encoded protein: CSARDLAGYNNEQFF.

This clonotype was detected ten times or more. The chain has TRBV6-1 and TRBJ2-5, with a possible D match to TRBD2 (7 bases). The germline V gene has CDR1 MNHNS and CDR2 SASEGT. Trimming pared 5 bases from V and 6 bases from J, leaving 31 bases between. This CDR3 contains 19 residues. CDR3 protein: CASSLMVRGGGLSSQTQYF. The CDR3 bases are TGTGCCAGCAGTTTAATGGTTAGGGGGGGGGGCCTTTCATCACAGACCCAGTACTTC.

There are many counts of this clonotype. This clone may be a read error of a much larger clone one base away. This chain links TRBV27 with TRBJ2-7; 9 nucleotides line up with TRBD1. The CDR3 loop spans 16 amino acids. Germline CDR1 is MNHEY and CDR2 is SMNVEV (reference sequence). J lost 7 bases, V lost 2 bases, and 12 bases had no gene match. CDR3 region: CASSLEQGAGYNEQYF. The CDR3 nucleotides are TGTGCCAGCAGTTTAGAACAGGGGGCGGGCTACAATGAGCAGTACTTC.

By share, this clonotype counts as medium-sized. This rearrangement joins TRBV7-9 to TRBJ1-3, with a possible D match to TRBD1 (6 bases). Deletions cut 2 bases from V and 0 bases from J, with 14 bases between. Germline lookup yields CDR1 SEHNR and CDR2 FQNEAQ (reference sequence). The CDR3 covers 17 residues. This chain's CDR3 is CASSLSIGGGSGNTIYF. Written as DNA, the CDR3 is TGTGCCAGCAGCTTAAGCATCGGGGGCGGCTCTGGAAACACCATATATTTT.

This clonotype was found many times. The chain couples TRBV6-1 to TRBJ2-7; D could derive from TRBD1 or TRBD2 (6 bases each). Trimming removed 3 bases from V and 3 bases from J, with 15 bases in between. The V gene's germline CDR1 is MNHNS and CDR2 SASEGT. The CDR3 is 15 amino acids. CDR3 residues: CASSEGWGAGYEQYF. The CDR3, as DNA: TGTGCCAGCAGTGAGGGTTGGGGGGCTGGCTACGAGCAGTACTTC.

This clonotype was seen many times. The chain is built from TRBV6-1 and TRBJ1-2; unclear D gene. Trimming cost V 6 bases and J 4 bases, with 12 bases left between them. The CDR3 has 13 residues. Germline V lookup: CDR1 MNHNS, CDR2 SASEGT. CDR3 sequence reads: CASRAATFYGYTF. In DNA, the CDR3 is TGTGCCAGCAGAGCAGCAACCTTCTATGGCTACACCTTC.

This clonotype occurred many times. The V gene is TRBV19, the J gene TRBJ2-5; D ambiguous. V was shortened by 4 bases and J by 0 bases, with 6 bases between the two germline ends. The CDR3 spans 13 residues. Germline CDR1 LNHDA, CDR2 SQIVND (reference sequence). The CDR3 sequence is CASSTGYQETQYF. CDR3 coding DNA: TGTGCCAGTAGTACAGGTTACCAAGAGACCCAGTACTTC.

At least ten counts were recorded for this clonotype. J is TRBJ2-1 and V is TRBV24-1; D is possibly TRBD2 (5 bases). The CDR3 contains 12 residues. CDR1 is KGHDR, CDR2 SFDVKD, per germline. The V gene lost 8 bases and the J gene lost 3 bases, with 7 bases spanning the gap. DNA for the CDR3: TGTGCCACCACCGGGATCTACAATGAGCAGTTCTTC. This translates into CATTGIYNEQFF.

This clonotype was detected many times. This chain uses TRBV10-3 with TRBJ2-7; 10 bases map to TRBD1. This CDR3 has 14 residues. V shed 6 bases, J shed 4 bases, and the junction held 6 bases outside the gene matches. The V gene's germline CDR1 is ENHRY and CDR2 SYGVKD. The CDR3 DNA reads TGTGCCATCAGGGGGACAGGGGAAGCGTACGAGCAGTACTTC. Protein product: CAIRGTGEAYEQYF.

This chain connects TRBV10-2 to TRBJ1-5; a weak D match, TRBD1 (5 bases). The germline V and J ends were trimmed by 3 bases and 4 bases, with 13 bases remaining between them. Germline lookup yields CDR1 WSHSY and CDR2 SAAADI. The CDR3 consists of 15 residues. The CDR3 bases are TGCGCCAGCAGTGATCTATGGGGGGGGAATCAGCCCCAGCATTTT. Translation: CASSDLWGGNQPQHF.

By sample share, this clonotype is medium-sized. The V and J genes are TRBV11-2 and TRBJ2-5; TRBD2 aligns across 10 bases. Looked up from germline, CDR1 is SGHAT and CDR2 is FQNNGV. This CDR3 region has 14 residues. Trimming at V came to 4 bases and at J to 1 base, leaving 0 bases not matched to a gene. DNA for the CDR3: TGTGCCAGCAGCTCTAGCGGGGGCCAAGAGACCCAGTACTTC. It encodes CASSSSGGQETQYF.

CDR3 residues: CASSLDLGRNTEAFF. The DNA for the CDR3 is TGTGCCAGCAGCCTGGACTTGGGGAGAAACACTGAAGCTTTCTTT. This chain uses TRBV5-4 with TRBJ1-1; no clear D gene. Looked up from germline, CDR1 is SGHNT and CDR2 is YYREEE (reference sequence). There are 15 residues in the CDR3. Trimming pared 4 bases from V and 2 bases from J, leaving 15 bases between.

This clonotype was detected only once. The V and J genes are TRBV7-9 and TRBJ2-4; D is possibly TRBD1 (6 bases). The J call may be mistaken, given a closer DNA end match to TRBJ2-5. CDR3 size: 17 residues. The germline V gene encodes CDR1 SEHNR and CDR2 FQNEAQ (reference sequence). The CDR3 is CASSLGPLTGSRETQYF. The CDR3 DNA reads as TGTGCCAGCAGCTTAGGCCCATTAACAGGGAGCCGGGAGACCCAGTACTTC.

This clonotype occurred many times. The V gene is TRBV6-1, the J gene TRBJ1-2, with a tentative D call TRBD1 (5 bases). The V gene's germline CDR1 is MNHNS and CDR2 SASEGT. This CDR3 is built from 17 residues. V lost 6 bases and J 2 bases, leaving 22 bases between the germline ends. CDR3 DNA: TGTGCCAGCAGGCCTGGTGGCCCGGGGCAAGGCAACTATGGCTACACCTTC. As protein: CASRPGGPGQGNYGYTF.

The gene calls are TRBV7-3 and TRBJ2-5; TRBD1 agrees at 8 bases. Germline CDR1 reads SGHTA; CDR2 reads FQGTGA. The CDR3 sequence is 13 residues long. V shed 8 bases and J 9 bases; nucleotides not matched to a gene: 11. CDR3 DNA: TGTGCCAGCGGCGCCGGACAGGGTGAGGCCCAGTACTTC. It encodes CASGAGQGEAQYF.

This clonotype has at least ten counts. This sequence joins TRBV10-3 and TRBJ2-7, with D perhaps TRBD1 or TRBD2 (5 bases each). Germline CDR1 ENHRY, CDR2 SYGVKD. V dropped 4 bases and J dropped 2 bases, with 18 bases sitting between them. CDR3 length equals 16 residues. CDR3 bases: TGTGCCATCAGTGCCCCCTTAGCCGGGGACCCCTACGAGCAGTACTTC. It yields the protein CAISAPLAGDPYEQYF.